This is a list of T cell receptor beta chains from one sample in a study of shared clonotypes between healthy human individuals. The repertoire was sequenced with immunoSEQ multiplex PCR; TCRdb's copy has only in-frame clones and lacks some. The sample records about 2 million clones, about 95% being singletons. The sample comprised naive CD8+ T cells sorted from blood. These receptors were taken from a man aged 18 to 30 in good health. Both conserved end residues are part of each CDR3. The order of the fields is V gene, J gene, D gene, CDR3 protein, CDR3 DNA. The D gene is left open where the match is weak.

TRBV29-1	TRBJ1-2	.	CSVEATVPPMSYGYTF	TGCAGCGTTGAGGCAACCGTCCCGCCGATGAGCTATGGCTACACCTTC
TRBV7-6	TRBJ2-7	.	CASSLGGEDSYEQYF	TGTGCCAGCAGCTTAGGGGGGGAAGACTCCTACGAGCAGTACTTC
TRBV4-1	TRBJ2-7	.	CASSQVGAKTLYEQYF	TGCGCCAGCAGCCAAGTGGGGGCAAAAACTCTCTACGAGCAGTACTTC
TRBV19	TRBJ1-2	.	CASRSFYGYTF	TGTGCCAGTAGGAGCTTCTATGGCTACACCTTC
TRBV4-2	TRBJ2-7	.	CASSQGQDWEQYF	TGTGCCAGCAGCCAGGGGCAGGATTGGGAGCAGTACTTC
TRBV4-3	TRBJ2-7	TRBD1	CASSQGRTGYYEQYF	TGCGCCAGCAGCCAGGGACGGACAGGGTACTACGAGCAGTACTTC
TRBV7-2	TRBJ2-7	.	CASSDPLDGDYEQYF	TGTGCCAGCAGCGATCCCCTGGACGGGGACTACGAGCAGTACTTC
TRBV2	TRBJ2-5	.	CASSPHPGWETQYF	TGTGCCAGCAGCCCCCACCCAGGGTGGGAGACCCAGTACTTC
TRBV4-3	TRBJ1-5	.	CASSQEMWGIDQPQHF	TGCGCCAGCAGCCAAGAGATGTGGGGAATAGATCAGCCCCAGCATTTT
TRBV27	TRBJ2-7	TRBD2	CASSGRAYEQYF	TGTGCCAGCAGCGGGAGGGCCTACGAGCAGTACTTC
TRBV29-1	TRBJ2-7	.	CSVRQEAGQYF	TGCAGCGTCCGGCAGGAGGCTGGGCAGTACTTC
TRBV29-1	TRBJ1-1	.	CSVGKSLTAFF	TGCAGCGTTGGGAAAAGCCTTACAGCTTTCTTT
TRBV2	TRBJ2-3	TRBD2	CASSEDNGGGLNTDTQYF	TGTGCCAGCAGTGAAGACAACGGCGGGGGGTTAAACACAGATACGCAGTATTTT
TRBV7-9	TRBJ1-2	.	CASSLGVLRGYTF	TGTGCCAGCAGCTTAGGTGTCCTCCGTGGCTACACCTTC
TRBV4-1	TRBJ1-1	.	CASSQVGGAGNTEAFF	TGCGCCAGCAGCCAAGTCGGGGGCGCAGGGAACACTGAAGCTTTCTTT
TRBV10-2	TRBJ1-1	.	CASSHPGETEAFF	TGCGCCAGCTCTCACCCCGGGGAAACTGAAGCTTTCTTT
TRBV7-9	TRBJ2-1	.	CASSLAGSSYNEQFF	TGTGCCAGCAGCTTAGCGGGATCGTCCTACAATGAGCAGTTCTTC
TRBV10-2	TRBJ2-7	.	CASSESNSDYEQYF	TGCGCCAGCAGTGAGTCGAACAGTGACTACGAGCAGTACTTC
TRBV7-6	TRBJ2-7	.	CASSLEDSYEQYF	TGTGCCAGCAGCTTGGAGGACTCCTACGAGCAGTACTTC
TRBV27	TRBJ1-6	.	CASSARQSSYNSPLHF	TGTGCCAGCAGTGCCCGACAGAGCTCCTATAATTCACCCCTCCACTTT
TRBV10-2	TRBJ1-5	.	CASSEAGGGDQPQHF	TGCGCCAGCAGTGAGGCGGGGGGCGGGGATCAGCCCCAGCATTTT
TRBV5-1	TRBJ2-2	TRBD1	CASTSEWTGLPGELFF	TGCGCCAGCACCTCCGAATGGACAGGGTTACCCGGGGAGCTGTTTTTT
TRBV27	TRBJ1-5	.	CASSSLQGSNQPQHF	TGTGCCAGCAGTTCCCTCCAGGGTAGCAATCAGCCCCAGCATTTT
TRBV7-9	TRBJ2-5	TRBD2	CASSPGLARETQYF	TGTGCCAGCAGCCCGGGACTAGCGAGAGAGACCCAGTACTTC
TRBV15	TRBJ1-4	.	CATSRVNGGYEKLFF	TGTGCCACCAGCAGAGTAAACGGCGGGTATGAAAAACTGTTTTTT
TRBV4-2	TRBJ1-2	.	CASSQLSGFGGYTF	TGTGCCAGCAGCCAACTGTCGGGGTTCGGGGGCTACACCTTC
TRBV28	TRBJ2-5	.	CASSRWGGETQYF	TGTGCCAGCAGTAGATGGGGTGGAGAGACCCAGTACTTC
TRBV7-9	TRBJ1-3	.	CASSDTASGNTIYF	TGTGCCAGCAGCGACACAGCCTCTGGAAACACCATATATTTT
TRBV6-5	TRBJ2-3	TRBD1	CASSYSSGQHTDTQYF	TGTGCCAGCAGTTACTCGTCGGGACAGCACACAGATACGCAGTATTTT
TRBV7-9	TRBJ1-4	.	CASSLGESEKLFF	TGTGCCAGCAGCCTGGGCGAGAGCGAAAAACTGTTTTTT
TRBV9	TRBJ2-3	.	CASSLGTSSTDTQYF	TGTGCCAGCAGCCTGGGGACTTCTAGCACAGATACGCAGTATTTT
TRBV7-5	TRBJ2-7	.	CARVRRAYEQYF	TGTGCCAGAGTCCGACGGGCCTACGAGCAGTACTTC
TRBV16	TRBJ2-7	TRBD2	CAITPKGTTHYEQYF	TGTGCCATCACCCCCAAAGGGACTACACATTACGAGCAGTACTTC
TRBV5-1	TRBJ2-3	TRBD1	CASRDRGRGTDTQYF	TGCGCCAGCAGGGACAGGGGACGGGGCACAGATACGCAGTATTTT
TRBV27	TRBJ2-6	.	CASSFLAVSPRSGANVLTF	TGTGCCAGCAGTTTCCTGGCCGTATCCCCACGCTCTGGGGCCAACGTCCTGACTTTC